The TCR beta chain described here comes from a study of CD8 T cells in ankylosing spondylitis. Study results and caveats: Disease-linked clones bore a CD8+ phenotype, appearing relatively rarely in peripheral blood.

Germline values: CDR1 SGHRS, CDR2 YFSETQ. Trimming cost V 1 base and J 2 bases; bases outside gene matches: 10. This CDR3 spans 17 amino acids. This clonotype occurred a few times. What it binds is not known. A single record per CDR3 protein comes from TCRdb applying MiXCR to the 5' RACE reads. The sample contains roughly 160,000 distinct CDR3 sequences, more than 9% of which appear only once. This receptor was obtained from a male donor with ankylosing spondylitis or in good health (not recorded which). The sequenced sample consisted of blood, either unsorted or a sorted T cell fraction (not recorded which). The rearrangement uses TRBV5-1 and TRBJ2-3, with 7 bases lining up with TRBD2. The DNA of the CDR3 is TGCGCCAGCAGCTTGAGCCGGGGGGAGGGCCTCACAGATACGCAGTATTTT. Amino acid sequence: CASSLSRGEGLTDTQYF.